Presented here are 21 T cell receptor beta chains from one specimen sequenced in a study of tumor-infiltrating lymphocytes in primary liver carcinoma. RNA and DNA were co-extracted from about 20-30 mg of unsorted bulk tissue. Total RNA (around 0.45 ug) served as template for TCR beta cDNA synthesis primed by a constant-region primer. Libraries for TCR beta were built through three nested multiplex PCR rounds, which together made up a slightly modified ARM-PCR procedure. The study ran its first two PCR rounds for nine to eleven cycles each, using TRBV1-TRBV30 forward primers and a C-beta reverse primer. TCRdb analysed the multiplex PCR reads with MiXCR anew, one entry per CDR3 protein. The table shows roughly 30,000 distinct CDR3 sequences, with less than 80% occurring only once. The sample consisted of liver tumor tissue from sampling region 5. Subset: tumor region T5, tumor centre. The receptor source for this set is a man aged 40-50 years with primary liver carcinoma and hepatitis B virus infection.

Many counts were recorded for this clonotype. The rearrangement joins TRBV28 to TRBJ2-3; 13 positions agree with TRBD2. The junction had 10 bases not matched to a gene; V was cut back by 6 bases and J by 4 bases. The CDR3 has 17 residues. CDR1 and CDR2 from the germline V gene are MDHEN and SYDVKM. The CDR3 spells CASSSFTSGRAADTQYF. For the CDR3, the DNA is TGTGCCAGCAGCTCCTTCACTAGCGGGAGGGCCGCAGATACGCAGTATTTT.

This clonotype turned up a few times. The chain employs TRBV4-1 and TRBJ2-2; D not certain. From germline, CDR1 is MGHRA and CDR2 YSYEKL. There are 16 residues in the CDR3. Trimming pared 4 bases from V and 7 bases from J, leaving 19 bases between. The CDR3 DNA reads TGCGCCAGCAGCCCAACCCGGATAGTAAGCATCGGGGAGCTGTTTTTT. This sequence encodes CASSPTRIVSIGELFF.

A note on this clonotype: The CDR3 does not close with the conserved phenylalanine or tryptophan, likely indicating a read error. V gene TRBV6-6 combines with J gene TRBJ2-7, with 14 bases that match TRBD2. V lost 6 bases, J lost 5 bases, and 6 bases stayed unmatched. The CDR3 loop spans 15 amino acids. Germline V CDR1 and CDR2: MNHNY, SVGAGI (reference sequence). CDR3 DNA: TGTGCCAGCAGGCGGACTAGCGGGAGGTTCAACGAGCAGTACTTA. Translated, it gives CASRRTSGRFNEQYL.

The sample holds a few counts of this clonotype. The rearrangement joins TRBV6-5 to TRBJ1-1; D is ambiguous. The CDR3 consists of 13 residues. Trimming stripped 6 bases from V and 11 bases from J, with 19 bases between. The germline gives CDR1 MNHEY, CDR2 SVGAGI. The CDR3, as DNA: TGTGCCAGCAGCGGGCAGTTCAACACTGGGGCTTTCTTT. It encodes CASSGQFNTGAFF.

Of note for this clonotype: An end of the junction differs from the germline gene, which may be a read error. The CDR3 bases are TGTGCCAACAGGGGCTACAACTTC. Protein sequence: CANRGYNF. This chain connects TRBV6-5 to TRBJ1-2; 7 bases fit TRBD1. Looked up from germline, CDR1 is MNHEY and CDR2 is SVGAGI. The CDR3 is made up of 8 amino acids.

This clonotype has a single count. A junction boundary mismatches the germline segment, possibly from a read error. DNA for the CDR3: TGTGCCAGCAGCCTAGATGGCGCCGGGAACATCGGGGAGCTGTTTTTT. Translated, it gives CASSLDGAGNIGELFF. The V and J genes are TRBV11-2 and TRBJ2-2, with TRBD2 as a possible D gene (5 bases). Looked up from germline, CDR1 is SGHAT and CDR2 is FQNNGV. CDR3 length: 16 residues.

This clonotype was seen more than once but under ten times. This may be a read error: a much more frequent sequence differs by one nucleotide. The chain uses TRBV28 and TRBJ2-7; no clear D. V lost 2 bases to trimming and J lost 7 bases, with 9 bases between them. CDR3 length equals 12 residues. CDR1 is MDHEN, CDR2 SYDVKM, per germline. CDR3: CASSLNSTEQYF. CDR3 nucleotides: TGTGCCAGCAGTTTAAACTCTACTGAGCAGTACTTC.

This clonotype was counted a few times. The V and J genes are TRBV4-1 and TRBJ2-6; D unresolved. Deletions cut 1 base from V and 3 bases from J, with 19 bases between. Germline CDR1 MGHRA, CDR2 YSYEKL. This CDR3 has 19 residues. The DNA for the CDR3 is TGCGCCAGCAGCCAAGTTGGTCTAGTAGACGTCTGTGGGGCCAACGTCCTGACTTTC. Translating it yields CASSQVGLVDVCGANVLTF.

The chain links TRBV6-5 to TRBJ2-3; TRBD2 matches at 8 bases. V trimming: 8 bases; J trimming: 3 bases; junction bases outside the gene matches: 16. The germline gives CDR1 MNHEY, CDR2 SVGAGI. This CDR3 has 17 amino acids. As DNA, the CDR3 is TGTGCCAGCCACGAACGGGACGGGAGGGAGGAGACAGATACGCAGTATTTT. Translation gives CASHERDGREETDTQYF.

This clonotype was recorded many times. The chain recombines TRBV28 with TRBJ2-7; the match to TRBD2 covers 9 bases. CDR1 and CDR2 (germline): MDHEN, SYDVKM. The CDR3 runs 15 residues. Unmatched junction bases numbered 6, after V lost 3 bases and J lost 3 bases. CDR3 coding DNA: TGTGCCAGCAGTTTTAGGGCTAGCGGGATCTACGAGCAGTACTTC. It is translated as CASSFRASGIYEQYF.

This clonotype was detected ten times or more. The chain employs TRBV6-6 and TRBJ2-7; 8 positions match TRBD2. Looked up from germline, CDR1 is MNHNY and CDR2 is SVGAGI (reference sequence). The CDR3 has 16 amino acids. Trimming at V came to 6 bases and at J to 4 bases, leaving 14 bases not matched to a gene. The CDR3 loop reads CASRQGVGTSVYEQYF. The CDR3 DNA reads TGTGCCAGCAGACAGGGCGTTGGGACTAGTGTGTACGAGCAGTACTTC.

The sample holds many counts of this clonotype. The V and J genes are TRBV13 and TRBJ1-1, with a possible D match to TRBD1 (5 bases). Germline CDR1 PRHDT, CDR2 FYEKMQ (reference sequence). The CDR3 is 17 residues long. V shed 0 bases and J shed 4 bases, with 18 bases lying between them. This chain's CDR3 is CASSLGGFGIGGTEAFF. CDR3 nucleotide sequence: TGTGCCAGCAGCTTAGGAGGGTTTGGTATTGGGGGCACTGAAGCTTTCTTT.

The rearrangement joins TRBV6-2 or TRBV6-3 to TRBJ2-1, with D unclear. Trimming cost V 4 bases and J 4 bases, with 14 bases left between them. There are 15 residues in the CDR3. Looked up from germline, CDR1 is MNHEY and CDR2 is SVGEGT. The CDR3 coding sequence is TGTGCCAGCAGTTCCCCTCCTTTACAGTACAATGAGCAGTTCTTC. Translation gives CASSSPPLQYNEQFF.

On this clonotype itself: One end of the junction does not line up with germline, which may come from a read error. This chain connects TRBV5-4 to TRBJ2-7, with 8 bases identical to TRBD2. This CDR3 comprises 15 residues. The germline V gene has CDR1 SGHNT and CDR2 YYREEE (reference sequence). For the CDR3, the DNA is TGTACCAGCAGCGGAGGCTTAGCGGGATCCTACGAGCAGTACTTC. Translating gives CTSSGGLAGSYEQYF. The variable domain in full, completed from reference TRBV5-4 and TRBJ2-7, reads ETGVTQSPTHLIKTRGQQVTLRCSSQSGHNTVSWYQQALGQGPQFIFQYYREEENGRGNFPPRFSGLQFPNYSSELNVNALELDDSALYLCTSSGGLAGSYEQYFGPGTRLTVT.

A word on this clonotype: At one end the junction does not follow the germline gene, possibly because of a read error. The rearrangement links TRBV11-2 to TRBJ1-2; 7 positions match TRBD1. The germline V gene encodes CDR1 SGHAT and CDR2 FQNNGV. The CDR3 sequence is 15 residues long. The CDR3 spells CDSSLAPGGLASYTF. The CDR3 nucleotides are TGTGACAGCAGCTTGGCTCCAGGGGGGCTGGCTAGCTACACCTTC.

This clonotype was seen just once. At one end the junction does not follow the germline gene, possibly because of a read error. The genes are TRBV11-1 and TRBJ2-7; D gene unclear. The CDR3 is made up of 13 amino acids. CDR1 SGHAT and CDR2 FQDESV come from the germline V gene (reference sequence). The DNA for the CDR3 is TGTGCCAGCAGATCAGGCAGTTTCTACGAGCAATACTTC. Its translation is CASRSGSFYEQYF.

V is TRBV11-2 and J is TRBJ2-3; D is perhaps TRBD2 (8 bases). Trimming stripped 1 base from V and 8 bases from J, with 22 bases between. CDR1 is SGHAT and CDR2 is FQNNGV in the germline V gene. This CDR3 is built from 17 residues. The CDR3: CASSLGRGTRPPGTQYF. The CDR3 DNA reads TGTGCCAGCAGCTTAGGCAGGGGGACTAGACCTCCAGGTACGCAGTATTTT.

This clonotype was seen at least ten times. Here the CDR3 DNA reads TGTGCCAGCACCTACAGTGTCCTACGAGGGCAGTACTTC. Translated: CASTYSVLRGQYF. The V call is TRBV6-2 or TRBV6-3, the J call TRBJ2-7; the D is unclear. Trimming stripped 7 bases from V and 9 bases from J, with 19 bases between. Germline assignment: CDR1 MNHEY and CDR2 SVGEGT. The CDR3 contains 13 residues.

As for this clonotype: Germline and junction disagree at one end, which may indicate a read error. V is TRBV6-5 and J is TRBJ2-7; 10 nucleotides agree with TRBD1. CDR1 MNHEY and CDR2 SVGAGI come from the germline V gene. The CDR3 consists of 16 residues. The CDR3 region has the DNA TGTGTCAGCAATCCGGGACAGGGGACCAGCTCCTACGAGCAGTACTTC. Translation: CVSNPGQGTSSYEQYF.

Details on this clonotype: An end of the junction differs from the germline gene, which may be a read error. The chain combines TRBV11-2 with TRBJ2-7, with unresolved D. Germline V gene sequence: CDR1 SGHAT, CDR2 FQNNGV. The CDR3 consists of 15 residues. This chain's CDR3 is CVSTLDLAVIYEQYF. The CDR3 DNA reads TGTGTCAGCACTTTAGATCTCGCGGTTATCTACGAGCAGTACTTC.

A word on this clonotype: The CDR3 does not end in the conserved phenylalanine or tryptophan, so this is likely a read error. Because the CDR3's place on the DNA is in doubt, the DNA is left out and the CDR3 is given as listed by TCRdb. The chain has TRBV6-5 and TRBJ2-2; the D segment call TRBD1 is taken from the table without a DNA check. Looked up from germline, CDR1 is MNHEY and CDR2 is SVGAGI. The CDR3 is 14 amino acids long, termini counted. The CDR3 sequence is CVSKDIRNTGELFS.